This T cell receptor (beta chain) was sequenced during a study of blood T cell repertoires in COVID-19. Turning to the study itself: Whether acute or convalescent, the COVID-19 samples came from the United States, Italy and Spain. PBMCs, B-cell-depleted T cells, or T cells were the source of the cDNA or gDNA that made up the material.

Assay used: immunoSEQ multiplex PCR; TCRdb lists only in-frame clones, some missing. Among around 230,000 clones listed, roughly 90% were seen once. Those who participated ranged in age from roughly 18 to 90 years and resided in about two dozen US areas. Assignment of participants to cohorts was predicated upon participant-reported clinical history. The germline V gene has CDR1 LNHDA and CDR2 SQIVND (reference sequence). The CDR3 sequence is 14 residues long. With 3 bases removed from V and 1 base from J, the gap between germline ends came to 9 bases. V usage is TRBV19 and J usage is TRBJ1-1; the D gene is possibly TRBD1 (6 bases). Sample: PBMCs or T cells enriched from blood (not recorded which). This TCR came from a woman aged 40 to 49 with acute COVID-19. The CDR3 region is CASSIRGPNTEAFF. The CDR3 coding sequence is TGTGCCAGTAGTATCAGGGGACCGAACACTGAAGCTTTCTTT.